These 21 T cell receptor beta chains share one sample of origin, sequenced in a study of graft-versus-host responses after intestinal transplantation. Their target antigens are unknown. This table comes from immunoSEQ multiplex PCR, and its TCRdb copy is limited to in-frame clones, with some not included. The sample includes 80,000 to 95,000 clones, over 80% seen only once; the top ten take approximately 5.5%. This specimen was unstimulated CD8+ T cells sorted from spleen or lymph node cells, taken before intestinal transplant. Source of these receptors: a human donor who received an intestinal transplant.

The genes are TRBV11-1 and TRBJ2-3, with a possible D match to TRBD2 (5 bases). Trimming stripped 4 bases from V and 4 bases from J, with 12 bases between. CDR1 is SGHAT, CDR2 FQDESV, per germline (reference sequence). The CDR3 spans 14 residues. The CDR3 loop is CASSWLSGSDTQYF. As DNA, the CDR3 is TGTGCCAGCAGCTGGCTCTCGGGGTCAGATACGCAGTATTTT.

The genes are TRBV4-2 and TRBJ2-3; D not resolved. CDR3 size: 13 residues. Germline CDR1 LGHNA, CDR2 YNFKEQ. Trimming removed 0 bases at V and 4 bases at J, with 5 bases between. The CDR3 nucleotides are TGTGCCAGCAGCCAAGATCGGCCAGATACGCAGTATTTT. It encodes CASSQDRPDTQYF.

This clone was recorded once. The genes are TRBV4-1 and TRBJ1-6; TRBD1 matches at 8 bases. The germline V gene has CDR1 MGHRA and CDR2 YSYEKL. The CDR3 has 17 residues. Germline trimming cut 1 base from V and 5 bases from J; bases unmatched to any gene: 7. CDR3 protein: CASSQVAPGQDNSPLHF. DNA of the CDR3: TGCGCCAGCAGCCAAGTGGCCCCGGGACAGGATAATTCACCCCTCCACTTT.

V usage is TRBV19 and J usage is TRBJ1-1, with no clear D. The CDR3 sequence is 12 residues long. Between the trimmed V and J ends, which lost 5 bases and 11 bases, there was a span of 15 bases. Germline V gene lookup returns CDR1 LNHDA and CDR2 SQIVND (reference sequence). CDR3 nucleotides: TGTGCCAGTAGTCTCGGACGGGTGAAGGCTTTCTTT. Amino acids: CASSLGRVKAFF. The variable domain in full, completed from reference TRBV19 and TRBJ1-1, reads DGGITQSPKYLFRKEGQNVTLSCEQNLNHDAMYWYRQDPGQGLRLIYYSQIVNDFQKGDIAEGYSVSREKKESFPLTVTSAQKNPTAFYLCASSLGRVKAFFGQGTRLTVV.

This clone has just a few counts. CDR3 coding DNA: TGTGCCAGCAGTTGGGCCCGGCGGGAGTACAATGAGCAGTTCTTC. This sequence encodes CASSWARREYNEQFF. The chain is built from TRBV7-9 and TRBJ2-1, with 7 bases lining up with TRBD2. Germline V lookup: CDR1 SEHNR, CDR2 FQNEAQ (reference sequence). Trimming took 6 bases from V and 4 from J; bases not matched to a gene: 9. The CDR3 totals 15 residues.

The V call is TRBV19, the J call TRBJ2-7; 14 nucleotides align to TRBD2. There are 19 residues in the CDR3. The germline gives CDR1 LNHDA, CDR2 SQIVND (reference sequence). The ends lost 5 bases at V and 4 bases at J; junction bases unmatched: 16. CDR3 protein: CASSWTLDPGTSGSYEQYF. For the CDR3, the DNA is TGTGCCAGTAGTTGGACCCTGGACCCCGGGACTAGCGGGAGTTACGAGCAGTACTTC.

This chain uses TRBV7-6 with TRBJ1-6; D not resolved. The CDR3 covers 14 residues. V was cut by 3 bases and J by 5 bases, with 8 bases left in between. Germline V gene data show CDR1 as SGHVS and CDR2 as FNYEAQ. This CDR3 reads CASSFDGDNSPLHF. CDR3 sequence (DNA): TGTGCCAGCAGCTTTGACGGGGATAATTCACCCCTCCACTTT.

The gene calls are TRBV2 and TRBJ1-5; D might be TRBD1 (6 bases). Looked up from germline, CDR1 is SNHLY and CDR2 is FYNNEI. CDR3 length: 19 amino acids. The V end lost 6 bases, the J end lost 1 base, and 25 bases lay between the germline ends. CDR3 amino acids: CASRIPAPEGQGSNQPQHF. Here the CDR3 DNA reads TGTGCCAGCAGGATCCCCGCGCCGGAGGGGCAGGGGAGCAATCAGCCCCAGCATTTT. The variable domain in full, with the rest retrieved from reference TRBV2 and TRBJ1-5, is EPEVTQTPSHQVTQMGQEVILRCVPISNHLYFYWYRQILGQKVEFLVSFYNNEISEKSEIFDDQFSVERPDGSNFTLKIRSTKLEDSAMYFCASRIPAPEGQGSNQPQHFGDGTRLSIL.

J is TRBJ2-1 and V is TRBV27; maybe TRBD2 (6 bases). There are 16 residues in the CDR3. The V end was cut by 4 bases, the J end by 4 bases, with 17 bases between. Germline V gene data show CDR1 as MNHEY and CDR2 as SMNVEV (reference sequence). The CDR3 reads CASSSSLADIYNEQFF. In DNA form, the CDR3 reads TGTGCCAGCAGTTCCTCACTAGCTGATATTTACAATGAGCAGTTCTTC.

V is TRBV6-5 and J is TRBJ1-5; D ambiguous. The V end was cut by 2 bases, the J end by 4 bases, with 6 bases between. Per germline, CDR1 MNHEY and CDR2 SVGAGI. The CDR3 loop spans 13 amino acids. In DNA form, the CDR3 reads TGTGCCAGCAGTTACGCGGGGAATCAGCCCCAGCATTTT. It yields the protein CASSYAGNQPQHF.

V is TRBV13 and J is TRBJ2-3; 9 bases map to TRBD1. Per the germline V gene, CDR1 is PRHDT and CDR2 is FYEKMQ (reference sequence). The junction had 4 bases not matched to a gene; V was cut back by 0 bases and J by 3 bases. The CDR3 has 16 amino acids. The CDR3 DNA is TGTGCCAGCAGCTTAGGGGACAGGGGAGGGACAGATACGCAGTATTTT. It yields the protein CASSLGDRGGTDTQYF. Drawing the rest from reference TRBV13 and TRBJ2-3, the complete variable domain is AAGVIQSPRHLIKEKRETATLKCYPIPRHDTVYWYQQGPGQDPQFLISFYEKMQSDKGSIPDRFSAQQFSDYHSELNMSSLELGDSALYFCASSLGDRGGTDTQYFGPGTRLTVL.

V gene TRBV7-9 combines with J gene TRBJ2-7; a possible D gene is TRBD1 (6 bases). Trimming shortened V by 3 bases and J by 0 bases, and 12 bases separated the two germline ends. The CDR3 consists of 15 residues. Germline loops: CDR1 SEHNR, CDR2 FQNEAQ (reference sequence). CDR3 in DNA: TGTGCCAGCAGCTTGGTGCAGGGGAACTCCTACGAGCAGTACTTC. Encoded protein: CASSLVQGNSYEQYF.

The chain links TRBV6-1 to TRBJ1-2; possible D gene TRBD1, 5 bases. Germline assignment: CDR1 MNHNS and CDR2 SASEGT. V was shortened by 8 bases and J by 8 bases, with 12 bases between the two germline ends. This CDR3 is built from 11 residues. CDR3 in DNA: TGTGCCAGCGAAAGGGGCTGGGGCTACACCTTC. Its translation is CASERGWGYTF.

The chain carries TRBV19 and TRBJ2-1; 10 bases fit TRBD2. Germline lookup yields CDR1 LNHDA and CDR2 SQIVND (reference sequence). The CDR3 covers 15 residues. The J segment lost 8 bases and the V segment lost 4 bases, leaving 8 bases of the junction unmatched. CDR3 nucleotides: TGTGCCAGTAGTACCCCCGGGACTAGCGCAGATGAGCAGTTCTTC. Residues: CASSTPGTSADEQFF. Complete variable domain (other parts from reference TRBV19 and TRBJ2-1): DGGITQSPKYLFRKEGQNVTLSCEQNLNHDAMYWYRQDPGQGLRLIYYSQIVNDFQKGDIAEGYSVSREKKESFPLTVTSAQKNPTAFYLCASSTPGTSADEQFFGPGTRLTVL.

This chain's CDR3 is CASRYGQGMSYGYTF. The CDR3 DNA follows: TGTGCCAGCAGATATGGACAGGGAATGTCCTATGGCTACACCTTC. V is TRBV11-2 and J is TRBJ1-2; 8 bases are a match to TRBD1. Germline CDR1 is SGHAT and CDR2 is FQNNGV. This CDR3 contains 15 residues. V dropped 6 bases and J dropped 4; count of bases not matched to a gene: 10.

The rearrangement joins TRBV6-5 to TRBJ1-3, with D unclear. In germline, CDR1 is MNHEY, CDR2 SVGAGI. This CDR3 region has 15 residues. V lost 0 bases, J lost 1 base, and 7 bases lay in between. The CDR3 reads CASSYSILSGNTIYF. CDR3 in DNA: TGTGCCAGCAGTTACTCGATCTTATCTGGAAACACCATATATTTT.

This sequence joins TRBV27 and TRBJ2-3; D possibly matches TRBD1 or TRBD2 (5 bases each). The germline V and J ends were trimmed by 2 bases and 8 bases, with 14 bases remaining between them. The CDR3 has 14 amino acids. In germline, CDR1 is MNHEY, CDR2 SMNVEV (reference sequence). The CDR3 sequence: CASSLVSGTSTQYF. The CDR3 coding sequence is TGTGCCAGCAGTTTAGTCTCGGGGACGTCTACGCAGTATTTT.

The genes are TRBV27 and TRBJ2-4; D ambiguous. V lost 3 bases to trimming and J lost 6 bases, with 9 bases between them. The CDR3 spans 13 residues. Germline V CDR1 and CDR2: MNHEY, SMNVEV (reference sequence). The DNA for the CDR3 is TGTGCCAGCAGTTTGTACACGGGAAACATTCAGTACTTC. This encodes CASSLYTGNIQYF.

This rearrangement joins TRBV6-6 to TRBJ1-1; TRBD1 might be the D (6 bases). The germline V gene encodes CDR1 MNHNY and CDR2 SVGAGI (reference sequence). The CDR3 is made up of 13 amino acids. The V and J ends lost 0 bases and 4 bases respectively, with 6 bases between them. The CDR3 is CASSYSGGTEAFF. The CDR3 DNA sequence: TGTGCCAGCAGTTACTCAGGGGGCACTGAAGCTTTCTTT.

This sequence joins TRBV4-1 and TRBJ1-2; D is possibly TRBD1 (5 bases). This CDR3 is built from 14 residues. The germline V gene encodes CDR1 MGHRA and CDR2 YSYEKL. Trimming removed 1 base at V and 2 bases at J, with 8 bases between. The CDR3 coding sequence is TGCGCCAGCAGCCAAGTGGGGGGAAACTATGGCTACACCTTC. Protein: CASSQVGGNYGYTF.

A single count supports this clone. The CDR3 loop reads CASSLVGRGLDEQYF. The CDR3 nucleotides read TGTGCCAGCAGCTTAGTAGGCAGGGGGCTTGACGAGCAGTACTTC. This rearrangement joins TRBV7-9 to TRBJ2-7; 8 bases align to TRBD1. The V and J ends lost 1 base and 5 bases, in that order; junction bases with no gene match: 7. This CDR3 spans 15 amino acids. Germline V gene data show CDR1 as SEHNR and CDR2 as FQNEAQ (reference sequence).